This T cell receptor (beta chain) originates from a study of shared clonotypes between healthy human individuals (dated by TCRdb to the early 2020s). Background for the entire study: A few men and a couple of women, aged 18 to 49 years, made up the cohort. For each donor, CD4 naive and CD4 memory were each run on three plates, CD8 naive on two plates, and CD8 memory on one plate. The study deeply sequenced blood TCR repertoires of about five healthy adults to estimate repertoire size and the extent of clonotype sharing between individuals. Different laboratories and diverse techniques were used to prepare libraries and sequence TCR repertoires, to increase sequencing depth and limit assay-specific biases. Each donor's leukapheresis produced roughly between roughly 0.94 and 9.5 billion PBMCs. Broad study findings and their caveats: Based on pairwise subsampling, the degree of clonotype sharing among donors was expected to be affected by sequencing depth. Sampling was limited to blood, and TCR repertoires in tissue likely differ from TCR repertoires in blood. Larger estimated clonotype richness was generally found for naive subsets than for memory subsets. Compared with non-shared clonotypes, clonotypes shared by all four sorted-subset donors had higher generation probabilities. Even with the large sequencing depth, rarefaction of the sorted-subset datasets indicated that sequencing was incomplete. Sharing across a few donors was observed for roughly 5% of naive CD4, 3% to 3.5% of naive CD8, around 2.5% of memory CD4, and around 0.4% of memory CD8 clonotypes. The small number of donors limited the genetic and exposure-history diversity represented.

TCR CDR3 regions were amplified from genomic DNA by multiplex PCR using the deep immunoSEQ assay. For each cell subset, the extracted genomic DNA was distributed evenly across all wells of several immunoSEQ 96-well plates, and each plate served as one replicate. For sorted subsets, 200 ng of genomic DNA, equivalent to 30,000 or so T cell genomes, went into each replicate PCR. The purified libraries were quantified using a Qubit 3.0 fluorometer, sized with a Bioanalyzer 2100, and then quantified again using the KAPA Library Quantification kit. Every immunoSEQ 96-well plate was sequenced on a dedicated single-read 150-cycle Illumina NextSeq 550 flow cell. The authors processed their data as follows. Because the immunoSEQ output included only junctional sequences and no quality scores, the filtering could not be the same as the filtering used for full-length reads. Sequences were annotated with PyIR, a Python wrapper for IgBLAST v1.9, using IMGT germline references to assign V/J genes and CDR3. Reads were filtered out if the reads had weak V/J assignments (E-value above 1e-6), no CDR3, stop codons, out-of-frame junctions, or ambiguous translated residues. A V3J clonotype was defined by an identical inferred V gene, J gene, and CDR3 amino acid sequence. The percentage overlap between two repertoires was calculated by dividing the number of shared unique clonotypes by the size of the smaller repertoire. RTK rarefaction, the Chao1 estimator, and Recon v2.1 estimates of unobserved clonotypes were used to assess repertoire richness. Generation probabilities were computed with OLGA for all TCRbeta clonotypes obtained by the gDNA method from several donors. In its TCRdb copy, this immuneACCESS table keeps in-frame sequences only and misses some clones. Where compared with another copy, unresolved V genes explain less than half of these, and the others have no known cause. That table furnishes V, J and clone size, whereas the DNA furnished D and trimming. The sample table lists roughly 2 million clones, approximately 96% of them with a count of one. 0.1% to 0.15% of the sample goes to the ten largest clones.

V gives up 0 bases and J gives up 4 bases, and the segment between their germline ends measures 15 bases. Measured from the cysteine to the phenylalanine, the CDR3 is 15 residues long. The retained sequence is limited to the CDR3, 45 bases, with the frame set at the first base. In the germline V gene, CDR1 corresponds to SQVTM and CDR2 to ANQGSEA. The donors were healthy, HIV-negative adults who had no recently reported acute infections or vaccinations. Every donor was a Caucasian adult residing in Nashville, Tennessee, USA. Magnetic negative selection was used to enrich CD4+ T cells, after which naive cells were positively selected on CD45RA and the negative fraction became the memory subset. Blood was obtained by leukapheresis, after which PBMCs were separated by Ficoll-Histopaque density gradient centrifugation and cryopreserved in liquid nitrogen vapor phase. Purity and quantity of every magnetically sorted T cell population were checked by analytical flow cytometry. From each sorted fraction, genomic DNA was isolated and quantified by UV absorbance on a Nanodrop 2000c.

As regards this clone: It lacks a known antigen. The sample holds no much larger clone one base away, and base qualities are not on file.

The sequenced sample consisted of naive CD4+ T cells sorted from blood. The cell subset or site tag for this specimen amounts to: CD45RA+ positively selected. The V and J genes are TRBV29-1 and TRBJ1-2; the D gene is unclear. The TCR comes from a man aged 18 to 30 in good health. CDR3 region: CSVEDLGQAFYGYTF. The DNA is as follows: TGCAGCGTTGAAGACCTCGGGCAGGCTTTCTATGGCTACACCTTC.